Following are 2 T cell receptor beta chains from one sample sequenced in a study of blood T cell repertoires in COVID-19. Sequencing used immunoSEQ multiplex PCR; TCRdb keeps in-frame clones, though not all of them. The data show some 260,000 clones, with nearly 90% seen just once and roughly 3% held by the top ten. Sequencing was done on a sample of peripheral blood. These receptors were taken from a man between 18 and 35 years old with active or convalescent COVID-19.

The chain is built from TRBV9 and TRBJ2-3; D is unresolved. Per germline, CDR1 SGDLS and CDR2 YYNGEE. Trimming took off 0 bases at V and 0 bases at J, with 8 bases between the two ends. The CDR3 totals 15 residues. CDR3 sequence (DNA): TGTGCCAGCAGCGTAGGAGGAGACAGCACAGATACGCAGTATTTT. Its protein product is CASSVGGDSTDTQYF.

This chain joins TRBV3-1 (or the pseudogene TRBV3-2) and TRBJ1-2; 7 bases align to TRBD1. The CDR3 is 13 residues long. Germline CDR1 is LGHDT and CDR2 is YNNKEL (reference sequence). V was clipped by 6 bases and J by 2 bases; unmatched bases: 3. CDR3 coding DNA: TGTGCCAGCAGGTCCAGGGGGAACTATGGCTACACCTTC. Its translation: CASRSRGNYGYTF.